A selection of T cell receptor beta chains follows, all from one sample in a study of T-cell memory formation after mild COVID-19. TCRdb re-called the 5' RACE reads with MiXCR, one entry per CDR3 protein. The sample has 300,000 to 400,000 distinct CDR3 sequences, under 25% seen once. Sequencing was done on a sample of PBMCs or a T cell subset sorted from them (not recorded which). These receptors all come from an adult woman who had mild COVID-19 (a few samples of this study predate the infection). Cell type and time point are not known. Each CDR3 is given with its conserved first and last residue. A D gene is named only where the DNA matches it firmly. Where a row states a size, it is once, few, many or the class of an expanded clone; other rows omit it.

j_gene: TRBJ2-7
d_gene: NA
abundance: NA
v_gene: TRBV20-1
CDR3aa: CSARDQHRTLSYEQYF
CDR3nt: TGCAGTGCTAGAGATCAGCACCGGACACTTTCCTACGAGCAGTACTTC

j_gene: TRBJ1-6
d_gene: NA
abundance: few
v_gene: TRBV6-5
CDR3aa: CASRYSSYNSPLHF
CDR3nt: TGTGCCAGCAGATACTCCTCCTATAATTCACCCCTCCACTTT

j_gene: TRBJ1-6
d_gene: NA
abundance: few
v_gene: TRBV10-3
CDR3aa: CAISAGREGNSPLHF
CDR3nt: TGTGCCATCAGTGCAGGCAGGGAGGGTAATTCACCCCTCCACTTT

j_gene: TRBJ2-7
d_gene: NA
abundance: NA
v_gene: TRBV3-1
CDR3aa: CASSQDLGRGLYEQYF
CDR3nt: TGTGCCAGCAGCCAAGATCTCGGGCGGGGGCTCTACGAGCAGTACTTC

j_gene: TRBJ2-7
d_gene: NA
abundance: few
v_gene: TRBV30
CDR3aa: CAWSSGQSVDEQYF
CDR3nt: TGTGCCTGGAGCTCGGGGCAGTCTGTAGACGAGCAGTACTTC

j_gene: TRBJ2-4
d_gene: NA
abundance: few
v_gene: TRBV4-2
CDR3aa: CASSQGLMGSESIQYF
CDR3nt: TGTGCCAGCAGCCAAGGTCTAATGGGGTCTGAAAGCATTCAGTACTTC

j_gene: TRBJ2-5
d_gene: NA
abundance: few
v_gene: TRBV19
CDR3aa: CASGDYVETQYF
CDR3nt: TGTGCCAGCGGAGATTACGTGGAGACCCAGTACTTC

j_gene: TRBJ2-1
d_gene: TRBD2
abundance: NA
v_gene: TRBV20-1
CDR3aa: CSAAGLAGVSIDYNEQFF
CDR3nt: TGCAGTGCCGCAGGACTAGCGGGGGTGTCAATCGACTACAATGAGCAGTTCTTC

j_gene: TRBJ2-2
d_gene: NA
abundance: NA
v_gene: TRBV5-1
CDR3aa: CASSPPPGELFF
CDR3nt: TGCGCCAGCAGCCCTCCTCCCGGGGAGCTGTTTTTT

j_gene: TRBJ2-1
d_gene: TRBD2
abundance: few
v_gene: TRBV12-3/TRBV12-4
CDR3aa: CASRNPSGAWGNEQFF
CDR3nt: TGTGCCAGCAGGAACCCTAGCGGGGCCTGGGGCAATGAGCAGTTCTTC

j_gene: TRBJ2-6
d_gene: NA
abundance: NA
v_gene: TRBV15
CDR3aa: CATSRDPPNSPGANVLTF
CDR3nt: TGTGCCACCAGCAGAGATCCCCCGAACAGCCCTGGGGCCAACGTCCTGACTTTC

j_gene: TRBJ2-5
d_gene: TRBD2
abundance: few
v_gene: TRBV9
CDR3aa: CASSAGLAEKETQYF
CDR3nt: TGTGCCAGCAGCGCCGGACTAGCGGAGAAAGAGACCCAGTACTTC

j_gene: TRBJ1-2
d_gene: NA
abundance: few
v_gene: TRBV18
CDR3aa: CASSHRDHPGYTF
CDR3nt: TGTGCCAGCTCCCACCGGGATCACCCCGGCTACACCTTC

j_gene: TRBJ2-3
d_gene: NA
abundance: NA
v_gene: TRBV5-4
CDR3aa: CASSLTAGSRTDTQYF
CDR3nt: TGTGCCAGCAGCTTGACGGCGGGGAGCCGCACAGATACGCAGTATTTT

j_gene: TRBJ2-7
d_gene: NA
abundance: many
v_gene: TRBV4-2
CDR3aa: CASSPDLEQQYF
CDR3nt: TGTGCCAGCAGTCCGGACCTGGAGCAGCAGTACTTC

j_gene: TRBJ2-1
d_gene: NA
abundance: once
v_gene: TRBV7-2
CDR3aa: CASSPPGWYNEQFF
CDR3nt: TGTGCCAGCAGCCCCCCCGGGTGGTACAATGAGCAGTTCTTC

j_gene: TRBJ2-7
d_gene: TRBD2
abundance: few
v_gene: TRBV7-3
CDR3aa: CASSPSRGRPDEQYF
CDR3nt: TGTGCCAGCAGCCCGTCCCGCGGGAGGCCGGACGAGCAGTACTTC

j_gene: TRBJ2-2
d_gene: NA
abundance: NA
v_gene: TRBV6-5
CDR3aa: CASNRQIANTGELFF
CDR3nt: TGTGCCAGCAATCGACAGATCGCGAACACCGGGGAGCTGTTTTTT

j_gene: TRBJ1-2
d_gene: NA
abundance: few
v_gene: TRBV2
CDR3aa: CASSLEDFYGYTF
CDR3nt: TGTGCCAGCAGTTTGGAAGACTTCTATGGCTACACCTTC

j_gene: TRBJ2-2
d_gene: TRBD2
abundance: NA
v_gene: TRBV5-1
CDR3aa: CASSLVREEAGELFF
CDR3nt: TGCGCCAGCAGCTTGGTGCGGGAGGAGGCCGGGGAGCTGTTTTTT

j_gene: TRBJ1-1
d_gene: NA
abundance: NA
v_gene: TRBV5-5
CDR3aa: CASSEVGTEAFF
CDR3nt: TGTGCCAGCAGCGAGGTAGGGACTGAAGCTTTCTTT

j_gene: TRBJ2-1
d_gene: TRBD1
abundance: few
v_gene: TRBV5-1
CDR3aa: CASSPSGTGNNEQFF
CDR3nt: TGCGCCAGCAGCCCATCCGGGACAGGGAACAATGAGCAGTTCTTC

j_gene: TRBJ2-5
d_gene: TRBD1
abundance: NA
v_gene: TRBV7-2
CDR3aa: CASSIRTGGLQTQYF
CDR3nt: TGTGCCAGCAGCATCAGGACAGGGGGTTTACAGACCCAGTACTTC

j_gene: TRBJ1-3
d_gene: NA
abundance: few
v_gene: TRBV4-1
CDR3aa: CASSQERTSGNTIYF
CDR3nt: TGCGCCAGCAGCCAAGAGAGAACTTCTGGAAACACCATATATTTT

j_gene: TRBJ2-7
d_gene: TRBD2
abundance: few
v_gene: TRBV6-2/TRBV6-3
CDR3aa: CASTKGLRAGEQYF
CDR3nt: TGTGCCAGCACCAAGGGACTACGAGCTGGCGAGCAGTACTTC

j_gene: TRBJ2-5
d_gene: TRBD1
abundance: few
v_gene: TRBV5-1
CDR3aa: CASSLAPGTGQETQYF
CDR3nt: TGCGCCAGCAGCTTGGCCCCCGGGACAGGGCAAGAGACCCAGTACTTC

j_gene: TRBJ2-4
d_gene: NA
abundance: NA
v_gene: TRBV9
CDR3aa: CASSVTGGPGAKNIQYF
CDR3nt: TGTGCCAGCAGCGTCACTGGGGGGCCAGGAGCCAAAAACATTCAGTACTTC

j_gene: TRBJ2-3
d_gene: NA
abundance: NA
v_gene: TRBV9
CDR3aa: CASSVGTWGSTDTQYF
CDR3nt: TGTGCCAGCAGCGTAGGGACTTGGGGGAGCACAGATACGCAGTATTTT

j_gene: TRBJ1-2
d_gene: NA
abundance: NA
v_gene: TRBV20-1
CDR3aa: CSASSGYGYTF
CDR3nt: TGCAGTGCTAGCTCAGGGTATGGCTACACCTTC

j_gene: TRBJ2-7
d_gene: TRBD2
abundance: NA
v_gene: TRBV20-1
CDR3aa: CSARPGLAINEQYF
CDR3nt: TGCAGTGCTAGACCAGGACTAGCGATCAACGAGCAGTACTTC

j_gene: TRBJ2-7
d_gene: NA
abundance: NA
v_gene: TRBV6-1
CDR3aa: CASSEGANQEQYF
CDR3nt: TGTGCCAGCAGTGAAGGGGCTAACCAGGAGCAGTACTTC

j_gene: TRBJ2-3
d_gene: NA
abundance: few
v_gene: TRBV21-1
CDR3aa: CASSKVEGTQYF
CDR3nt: TGTGCCAGCAGCAAAGTTGAGGGTACGCAGTATTTT

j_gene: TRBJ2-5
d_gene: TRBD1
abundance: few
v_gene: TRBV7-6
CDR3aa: CASSYRTGMETQYF
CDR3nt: TGTGCCAGCAGCTACCGGACAGGGATGGAGACCCAGTACTTC

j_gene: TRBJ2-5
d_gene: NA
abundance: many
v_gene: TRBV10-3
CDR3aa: CAISERETQYF
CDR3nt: TGTGCCATCAGTGAGCGAGAGACCCAGTACTTC

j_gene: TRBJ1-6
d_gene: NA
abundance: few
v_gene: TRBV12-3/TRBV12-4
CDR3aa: CASSSGGNSPLHF
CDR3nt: TGTGCCAGCAGTTCCGGGGGTAATTCACCCCTCCACTTT

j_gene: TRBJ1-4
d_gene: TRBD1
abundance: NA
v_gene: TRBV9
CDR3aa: CASSGQGGAVGEKLFF
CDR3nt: TGTGCCAGCAGCGGACAGGGCGGAGCCGTGGGGGAAAAACTGTTTTTT

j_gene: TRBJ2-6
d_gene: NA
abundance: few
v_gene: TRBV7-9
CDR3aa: CASSLVNSGANVLTF
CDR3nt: TGTGCCAGCAGCTTAGTCAACTCTGGGGCCAACGTCCTGACTTTC

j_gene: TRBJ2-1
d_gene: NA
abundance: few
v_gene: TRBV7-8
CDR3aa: CASSSERQSGQFF
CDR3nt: TGTGCCAGCAGCTCGGAACGACAGAGCGGGCAGTTCTTC

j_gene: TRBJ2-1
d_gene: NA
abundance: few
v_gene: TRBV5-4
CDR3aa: CASSLSGRSSYNEQFF
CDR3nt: TGTGCCAGCAGCTTGTCGGGGCGCAGCTCCTACAATGAGCAGTTCTTC

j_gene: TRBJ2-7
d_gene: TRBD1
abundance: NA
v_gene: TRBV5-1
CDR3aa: CASSLGQAPYEQYF
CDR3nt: TGCGCCAGCAGCCTAGGACAGGCCCCCTACGAGCAGTACTTC

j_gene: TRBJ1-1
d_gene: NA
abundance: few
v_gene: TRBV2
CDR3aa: CATRADRNTEAFF
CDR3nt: TGTGCCACACGCGCGGACAGGAACACTGAAGCTTTCTTT

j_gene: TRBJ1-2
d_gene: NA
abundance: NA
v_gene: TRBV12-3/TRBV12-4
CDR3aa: CASSTTQGKVYGYTF
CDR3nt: TGTGCCAGCAGTACTACTCAGGGGAAGGTCTATGGCTACACCTTC